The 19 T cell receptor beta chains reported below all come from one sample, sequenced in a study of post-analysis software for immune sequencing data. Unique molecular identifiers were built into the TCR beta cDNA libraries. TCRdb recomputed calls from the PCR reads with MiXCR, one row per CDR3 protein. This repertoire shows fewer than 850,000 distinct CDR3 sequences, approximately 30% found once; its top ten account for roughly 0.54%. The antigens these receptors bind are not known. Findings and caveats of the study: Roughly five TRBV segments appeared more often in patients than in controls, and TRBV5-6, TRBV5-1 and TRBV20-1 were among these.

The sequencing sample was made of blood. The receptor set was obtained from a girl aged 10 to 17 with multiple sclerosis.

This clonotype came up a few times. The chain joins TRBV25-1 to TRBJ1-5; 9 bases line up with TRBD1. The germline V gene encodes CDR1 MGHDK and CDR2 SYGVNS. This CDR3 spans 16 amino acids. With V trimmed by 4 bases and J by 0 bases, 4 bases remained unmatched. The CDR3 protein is CASSAGTGYSNQPQHF. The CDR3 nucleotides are TGTGCCAGCAGTGCAGGGACAGGGTATAGCAATCAGCCCCAGCATTTT.

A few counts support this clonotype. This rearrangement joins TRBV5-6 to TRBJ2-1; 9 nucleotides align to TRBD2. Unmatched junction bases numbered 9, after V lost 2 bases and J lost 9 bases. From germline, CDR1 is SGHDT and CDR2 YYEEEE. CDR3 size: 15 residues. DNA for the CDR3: TGTGCCAGCAGCTTAAACAGCGGGAGGCGGGGTGAGCAGTTCTTC. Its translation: CASSLNSGRRGEQFF.

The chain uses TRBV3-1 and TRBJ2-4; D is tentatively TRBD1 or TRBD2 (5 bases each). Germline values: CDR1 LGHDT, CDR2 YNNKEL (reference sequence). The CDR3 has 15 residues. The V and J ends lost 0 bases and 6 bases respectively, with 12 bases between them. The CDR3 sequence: CASSQDVTEGNIQYF. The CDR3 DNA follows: TGTGCCAGCAGCCAAGATGTGACAGAGGGAAACATTCAGTACTTC.

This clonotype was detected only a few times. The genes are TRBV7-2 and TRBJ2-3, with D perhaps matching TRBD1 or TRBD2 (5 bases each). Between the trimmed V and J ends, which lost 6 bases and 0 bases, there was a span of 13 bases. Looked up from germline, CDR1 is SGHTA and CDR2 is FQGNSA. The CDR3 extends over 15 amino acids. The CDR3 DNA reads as TGTGCCAGCAGGCCAGCCGGGGCTAGCACAGATACGCAGTATTTT. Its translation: CASRPAGASTDTQYF.

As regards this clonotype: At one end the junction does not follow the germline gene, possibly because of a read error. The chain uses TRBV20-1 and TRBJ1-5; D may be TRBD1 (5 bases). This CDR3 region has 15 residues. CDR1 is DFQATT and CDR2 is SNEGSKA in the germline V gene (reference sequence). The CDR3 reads CSARVAGWSNQPQNF. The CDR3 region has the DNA TGCAGTGCTAGAGTGGCAGGGTGGTCCAATCAGCCCCAGAATTTT.

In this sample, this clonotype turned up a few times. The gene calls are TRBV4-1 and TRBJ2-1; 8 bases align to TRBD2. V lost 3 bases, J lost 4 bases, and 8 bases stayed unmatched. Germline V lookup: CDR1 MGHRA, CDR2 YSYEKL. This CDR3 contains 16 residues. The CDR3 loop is CASSQTGTRSYNEQFF. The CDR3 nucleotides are TGCGCCAGCAGCCAGACCGGGACTAGGAGTTACAATGAGCAGTTCTTC.

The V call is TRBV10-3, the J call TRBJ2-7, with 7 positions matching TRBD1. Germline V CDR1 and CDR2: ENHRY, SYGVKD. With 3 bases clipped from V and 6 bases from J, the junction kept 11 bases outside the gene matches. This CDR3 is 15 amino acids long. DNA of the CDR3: TGTGCCATCAGTGACAACCGGGACAGTCCGTGCGAGCAGTACTTC. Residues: CAISDNRDSPCEQYF.

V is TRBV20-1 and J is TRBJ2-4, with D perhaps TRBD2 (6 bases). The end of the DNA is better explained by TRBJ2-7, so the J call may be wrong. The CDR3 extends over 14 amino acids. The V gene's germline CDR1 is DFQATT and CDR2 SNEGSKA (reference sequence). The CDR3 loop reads CSASGGAKSYEQYF. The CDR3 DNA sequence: TGCAGTGCTAGCGGGGGAGCGAAATCTTACGAGCAGTACTTC.

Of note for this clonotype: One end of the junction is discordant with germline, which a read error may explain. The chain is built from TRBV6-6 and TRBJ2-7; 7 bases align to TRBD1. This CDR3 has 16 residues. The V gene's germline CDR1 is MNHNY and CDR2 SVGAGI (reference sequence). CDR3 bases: TGTGTCAGCAGTTACTGGGGGCGACAGGGTACCTACGAGCAGTACTTC. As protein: CVSSYWGRQGTYEQYF.

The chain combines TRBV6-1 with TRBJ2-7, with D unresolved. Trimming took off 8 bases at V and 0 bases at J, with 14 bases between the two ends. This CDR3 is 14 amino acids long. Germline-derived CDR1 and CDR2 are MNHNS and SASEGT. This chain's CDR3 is CASGKALSSYEQYF. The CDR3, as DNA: TGTGCCAGCGGGAAGGCCCTATCCTCCTACGAGCAGTACTTC.

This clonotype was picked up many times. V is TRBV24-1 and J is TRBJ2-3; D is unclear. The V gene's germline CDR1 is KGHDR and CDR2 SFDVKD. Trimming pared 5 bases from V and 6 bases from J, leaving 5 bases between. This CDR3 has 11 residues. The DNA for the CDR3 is TGTGCCACCAGTGGAGGTGATACGCAGTATTTT. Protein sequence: CATSGGDTQYF.

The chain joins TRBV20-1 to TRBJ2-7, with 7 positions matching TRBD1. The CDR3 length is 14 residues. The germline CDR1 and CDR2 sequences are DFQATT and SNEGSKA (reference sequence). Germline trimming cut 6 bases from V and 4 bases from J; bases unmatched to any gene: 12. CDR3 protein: CSAARTGESYEQYF. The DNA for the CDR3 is TGCAGTGCGGCTCGGACAGGTGAATCGTACGAGCAGTACTTC.

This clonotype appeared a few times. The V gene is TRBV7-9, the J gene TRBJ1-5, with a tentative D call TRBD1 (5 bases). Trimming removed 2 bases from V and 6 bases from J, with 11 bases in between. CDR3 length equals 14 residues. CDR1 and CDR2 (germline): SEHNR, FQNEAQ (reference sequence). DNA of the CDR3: TGTGCCAGCAGCTTATCGGTAGGGGTTCAGCCCCAGCATTTT. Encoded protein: CASSLSVGVQPQHF.

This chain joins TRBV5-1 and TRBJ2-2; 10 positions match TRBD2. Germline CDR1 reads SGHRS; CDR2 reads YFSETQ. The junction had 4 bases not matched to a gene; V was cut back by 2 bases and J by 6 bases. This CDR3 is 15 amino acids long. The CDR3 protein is CASSFERGGSGELFF. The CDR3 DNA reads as TGCGCCAGCAGCTTCGAGCGGGGGGGCTCCGGGGAGCTGTTTTTT.

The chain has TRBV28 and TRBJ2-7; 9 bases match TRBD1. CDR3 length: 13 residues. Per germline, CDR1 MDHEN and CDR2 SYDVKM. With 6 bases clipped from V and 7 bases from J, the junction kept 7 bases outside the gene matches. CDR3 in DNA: TGTGCCAGCAGCGGGACAGGGTTTAGGGAGCAGTACTTC. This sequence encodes CASSGTGFREQYF.

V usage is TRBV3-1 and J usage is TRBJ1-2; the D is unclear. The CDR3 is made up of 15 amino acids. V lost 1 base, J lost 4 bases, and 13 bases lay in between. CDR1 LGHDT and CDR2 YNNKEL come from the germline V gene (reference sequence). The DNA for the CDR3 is TGTGCCAGCAGCCAAGTTTTCCGGGGTCCCTATGGCTACACCTTC. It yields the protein CASSQVFRGPYGYTF.

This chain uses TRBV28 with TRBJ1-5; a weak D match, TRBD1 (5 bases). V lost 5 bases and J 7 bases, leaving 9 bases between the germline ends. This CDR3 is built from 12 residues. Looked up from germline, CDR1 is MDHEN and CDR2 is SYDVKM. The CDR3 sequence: CASSVGAQPQHF. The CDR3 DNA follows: TGTGCCAGCAGTGTCGGGGCGCAGCCCCAGCATTTT.

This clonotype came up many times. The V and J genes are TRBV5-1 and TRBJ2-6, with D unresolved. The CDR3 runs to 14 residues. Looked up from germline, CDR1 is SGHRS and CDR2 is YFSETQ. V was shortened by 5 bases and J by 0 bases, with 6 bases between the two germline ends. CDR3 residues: CASRSASGANVLTF. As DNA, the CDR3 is TGCGCCAGCAGGTCGGCCTCTGGGGCCAACGTCCTGACTTTC.

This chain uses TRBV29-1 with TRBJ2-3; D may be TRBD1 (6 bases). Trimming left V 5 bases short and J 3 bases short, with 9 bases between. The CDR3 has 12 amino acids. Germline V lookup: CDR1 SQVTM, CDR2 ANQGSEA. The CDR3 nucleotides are TGCAGCGTTCCAAGGGGGACAGATACGCAGTATTTT. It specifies CSVPRGTDTQYF.